The 13 T cell receptor beta chains below all came from one sample that was sequenced in a study of T cells in Graves' hyperthyroidism and ophthalmopathy (dated by TCRdb to about 2019). The receptor library was made with multiplex PCR. Sequencing took place on an Illumina HiSeq 2000. TCR beta CDR3 regions were amplified from RNA transcripts. A first-round RT-PCR of the TCR CDR3 used the HTBI primer set with the Qiagen OneStep RT-PCR kit. Using fastp trimming at Q25 and MiXCR clonotype assembly, TCRdb reanalyzed the public sequencing data and kept in-frame beta chains. Entries are consolidated by CDR3 protein sequence, retaining the most common genes and DNA. The sample records some 370,000 distinct CDR3 sequences, roughly 17% of which are singletons. In total, the top ten clones hold approximately 30% of the sample. Sequenced input: blood. These receptors were obtained from a woman aged 30 to 39 with Graves' hyperthyroidism that later progressed to Graves' ophthalmopathy.

The chain employs TRBV5-5 and TRBJ2-3, with D tentatively TRBD1 (6 bases). CDR1 and CDR2 from the germline V gene are SGHKS and YYEKEE (reference sequence). Trimming took 0 bases from V and 7 from J, leaving 12 bases between them. CDR3 length equals 14 residues. The chain's CDR3 is CASSLVAGVYTQYF. The CDR3 DNA reads as TGTGCCAGCAGCTTGGTGGCAGGGGTATATACGCAGTATTTT.

The chain carries TRBV7-9 and TRBJ2-3; D unresolved. CDR3 length equals 14 residues. From germline, CDR1 is SEHNR and CDR2 FQNEAQ (reference sequence). Trimming cost V 1 base and J 1 base, with 6 bases left between them. The CDR3 DNA reads as TGTGCCAGCAGCTTAGTCCTGCGCACAGATACGCAGTATTTT. Its translation is CASSLVLRTDTQYF.

This clonotype was observed at least ten times. V usage is TRBV7-2 and J usage is TRBJ2-3; no reliable D call. The CDR3 covers 15 residues. Germline loops: CDR1 SGHTA, CDR2 FQGNSA. V was shortened by 1 base and J by 0 bases, with 8 bases between the two germline ends. CDR3 protein: CASSLGVSSTDTQYF. Here the CDR3 DNA reads TGTGCCAGCAGCTTAGGAGTATCCAGCACAGATACGCAGTATTTT. The variable domain in full, completed from reference TRBV7-2 and TRBJ2-3, reads GAGVSQSPSNKVTEKGKDVELRCDPISGHTALYWYRQSLGQGLEFLIYFQGNSAPDKSGLPSDRFSAERTGGSVSTLTIQRTQQEDSAVYLCASSLGVSSTDTQYFGPGTRLTVL.

This clonotype came up many times. This chain joins TRBV7-2 and TRBJ2-7; TRBD2 is a possible D gene (6 bases). Germline V gene data show CDR1 as SGHTA and CDR2 as FQGNSA. V was pared by 3 bases and J by 9 bases, with 15 bases between. CDR3 length: 13 residues. The CDR3: CASSLSAGSGQYF. In nucleotides, the CDR3 is TGTGCCAGCAGCTTGTCCGCGGGGAGCGGGCAGTACTTC. Filled out from reference TRBV7-2 and TRBJ2-7, the complete variable domain reads GAGVSQSPSNKVTEKGKDVELRCDPISGHTALYWYRQSLGQGLEFLIYFQGNSAPDKSGLPSDRFSAERTGGSVSTLTIQRTQQEDSAVYLCASSLSAGSGQYFGPGTRLTVT.

This chain joins TRBV6-5 and TRBJ2-1, with 10 positions matching TRBD2. CDR3 size: 19 residues. Germline assignment: CDR1 MNHEY and CDR2 SVGAGI. V shed 0 bases and J 5 bases; nucleotides not matched to a gene: 13. The CDR3 protein is CASSYSIWASGSRHNEQFF. CDR3 DNA: TGTGCCAGCAGTTACTCGATTTGGGCTAGCGGGAGTCGACACAATGAGCAGTTCTTC.

This clonotype was counted ten times or more. This chain joins TRBV4-1 and TRBJ2-3, with D maybe TRBD2 (5 bases). The V and J ends lost 1 base and 2 bases respectively, with 13 bases between them. CDR3 length: 16 residues. Germline values: CDR1 MGHRA, CDR2 YSYEKL. The CDR3 DNA reads as TGCGCCAGCAGCCAAGGGTCCGGGGTCTCCACAGATACGCAGTATTTT. Protein product: CASSQGSGVSTDTQYF.

This clonotype was recorded at least ten times. The chain is built from TRBV3-1 and TRBJ2-2; D is possibly TRBD2 (6 bases). Trimming took 6 bases from V and 4 from J, leaving 9 bases between them. Germline loops: CDR1 LGHDT, CDR2 YNNKEL (reference sequence). CDR3 size: 13 residues. CDR3 nucleotides: TGTGCCAGCAGGCCGGGAGTCACCGGGGAGCTGTTTTTT. It specifies CASRPGVTGELFF. The whole variable domain, remainder taken from reference TRBV3-1 and TRBJ2-2, is DTAVSQTPKYLVTQMGNDKSIKCEQNLGHDTMYWYKQDSKKFLKIMFSYNNKELIINETVPNRFSPKSPDKAHLNLHINSLELGDSAVYFCASRPGVTGELFFGEGSRLTVL.

A few counts support this clonotype. The chain joins TRBV7-6 to TRBJ1-5; D ambiguous. Germline-derived CDR1 and CDR2 are SGHVS and FNYEAQ. The length of the CDR3 is 14 residues. Deletions cut 1 base from V and 3 bases from J, with 7 bases between. CDR3 nucleotide sequence: TGTGCCAGCAGCTTAGAAGCAGACAATCAGCCCCAGCATTTT. It is translated as CASSLEADNQPQHF.

This clonotype was recorded at least ten times. The chain uses TRBV18 and TRBJ2-5; TRBD1 might be the D (6 bases). Germline V gene lookup returns CDR1 KGHSH and CDR2 LQKENI. V lost 3 bases to trimming and J lost 4 bases, with 15 bases between them. The CDR3 is made up of 15 amino acids. The CDR3 loop is CASSPLTGQRETQYF. The CDR3 coding sequence is TGTGCCAGCTCACCGCTTACAGGACAGCGAGAGACCCAGTACTTC. The entire variable domain, with the rest obtained from reference TRBV18 and TRBJ2-5, is as follows: NAGVMQNPRHLVRRRGQEARLRCSPMKGHSHVYWYRQLPEEGLKFMVYLQKENIIDESGMPKERFSAEFPKEGPSILRIQQVVRGDSAAYFCASSPLTGQRETQYFGPGTRLLVL.

This clonotype was recorded at least ten times. The chain uses TRBV6-5 and TRBJ1-2, with a weak D call TRBD1 (6 bases). This CDR3 has 13 amino acids. The germline V gene has CDR1 MNHEY and CDR2 SVGAGI. V lost 6 bases and J lost 3, with 11 bases in between. The CDR3 loop reads CASRRQADYGYTF. The CDR3 DNA reads as TGTGCCAGCAGAAGACAGGCCGACTATGGCTACACCTTC.

This clonotype was seen a handful of times. The rearrangement links TRBV5-1 to TRBJ1-2; D is possibly TRBD1 (5 bases). Trimming left V 2 bases short and J 8 bases short, with 13 bases between. The CDR3 spans 13 residues. Germline V gene sequence: CDR1 SGHRS, CDR2 YFSETQ. CDR3 sequence: CASSLTENRGYTF. The CDR3 DNA is TGCGCCAGCAGCTTAACAGAAAACAGGGGCTACACCTTC. The full variable domain, rest sourced from reference TRBV5-1 and TRBJ1-2, is KAGVTQTPRYLIKTRGQQVTLSCSPISGHRSVSWYQQTPGQGLQFLFEYFSETQRNKGNFPGRFSGRQFSNSRSEMNVSTLELGDSALYLCASSLTENRGYTFGSGTRLTVV.

The chain uses TRBV7-2 and TRBJ1-6, with D hard to call. Trimming took off 2 bases at V and 0 bases at J, with 11 bases between the two ends. CDR1 and CDR2 from the germline V gene are SGHTA and FQGNSA. CDR3 length equals 17 residues. The CDR3 sequence: CASSLTRASSYNSPLHF. CDR3 coding DNA: TGTGCCAGCAGCTTAACCAGAGCAAGCTCCTATAATTCACCCCTCCACTTT. The full variable domain, rest sourced from reference TRBV7-2 and TRBJ1-6, is GAGVSQSPSNKVTEKGKDVELRCDPISGHTALYWYRQSLGQGLEFLIYFQGNSAPDKSGLPSDRFSAERTGGSVSTLTIQRTQQEDSAVYLCASSLTRASSYNSPLHFGNGTRLTVT.

This clonotype occurred many times. The chain carries TRBV27 and TRBJ2-7; D not certain. The CDR3 length is 12 residues. V lost 8 bases and J 2 bases, leaving 10 bases between the germline ends. Per the germline V gene, CDR1 is MNHEY and CDR2 is SMNVEV (reference sequence). The CDR3 nucleotides read TGTGCCAGCGGTATAATCCCCTACGAGCAGTACTTC. Translating gives CASGIIPYEQYF.